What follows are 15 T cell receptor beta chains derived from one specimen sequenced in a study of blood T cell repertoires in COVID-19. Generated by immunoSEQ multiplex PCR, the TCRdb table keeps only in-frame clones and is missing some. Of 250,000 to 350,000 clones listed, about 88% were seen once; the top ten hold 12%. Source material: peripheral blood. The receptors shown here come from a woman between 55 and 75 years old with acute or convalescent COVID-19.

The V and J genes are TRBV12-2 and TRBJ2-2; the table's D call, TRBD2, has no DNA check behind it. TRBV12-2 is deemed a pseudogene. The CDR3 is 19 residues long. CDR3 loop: CASRSPTGNLVPNTGELFF. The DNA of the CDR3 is TGTGCAAGTCGCTCCCCCACTGGTAACCTAGTCCCGAACACCGGGGAGCTGTTTTTT.

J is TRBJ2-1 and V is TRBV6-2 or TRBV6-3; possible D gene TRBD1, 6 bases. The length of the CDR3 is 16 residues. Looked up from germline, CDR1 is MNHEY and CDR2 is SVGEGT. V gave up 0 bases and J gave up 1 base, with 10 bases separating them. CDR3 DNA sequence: TGTGCCAGCAGTTACTCGAAGACAGGATCCTACAATGAGCAGTTCTTC. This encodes CASSYSKTGSYNEQFF.

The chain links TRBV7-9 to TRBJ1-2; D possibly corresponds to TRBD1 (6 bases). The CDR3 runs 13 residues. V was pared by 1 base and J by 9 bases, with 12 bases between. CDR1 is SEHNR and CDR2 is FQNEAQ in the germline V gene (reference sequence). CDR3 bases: TGTGCCAGCAGCTTAGGGACAGAGGAACGCTACACCTTC. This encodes CASSLGTEERYTF.

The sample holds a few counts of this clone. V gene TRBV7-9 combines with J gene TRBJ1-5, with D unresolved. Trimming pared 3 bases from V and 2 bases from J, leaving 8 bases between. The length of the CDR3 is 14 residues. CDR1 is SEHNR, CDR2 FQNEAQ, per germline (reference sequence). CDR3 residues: CASSFGWGNQPQHF. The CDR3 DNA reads TGTGCCAGCAGCTTCGGGTGGGGCAATCAGCCCCAGCATTTT.

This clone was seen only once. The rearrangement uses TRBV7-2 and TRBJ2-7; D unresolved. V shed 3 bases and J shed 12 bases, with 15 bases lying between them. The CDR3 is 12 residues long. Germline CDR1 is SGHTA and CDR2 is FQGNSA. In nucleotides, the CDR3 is TGTGCCAGCAGCTTCCCTATGCTCCCCCGGTACTTC. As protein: CASSFPMLPRYF. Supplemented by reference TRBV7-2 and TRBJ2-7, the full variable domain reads GAGVSQSPSNKVTEKGKDVELRCDPISGHTALYWYRQSLGQGLEFLIYFQGNSAPDKSGLPSDRFSAERTGGSVSTLTIQRTQQEDSAVYLCASSFPMLPRYFGPGTRLTVT.

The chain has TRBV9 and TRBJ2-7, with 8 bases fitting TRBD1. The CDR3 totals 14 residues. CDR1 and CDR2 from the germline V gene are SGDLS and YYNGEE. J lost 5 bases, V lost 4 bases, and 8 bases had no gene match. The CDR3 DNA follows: TGTGCCAGCAGCCTTGGACAGGGTGTTAACGAGCAGTACTTC. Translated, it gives CASSLGQGVNEQYF.

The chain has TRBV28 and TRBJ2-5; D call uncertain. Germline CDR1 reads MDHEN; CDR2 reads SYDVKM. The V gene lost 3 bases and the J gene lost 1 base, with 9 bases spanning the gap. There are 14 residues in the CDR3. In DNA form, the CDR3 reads TGTGCCAGCAGTTTCTCACAGAGCCAAGAGACCCAGTACTTC. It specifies CASSFSQSQETQYF.

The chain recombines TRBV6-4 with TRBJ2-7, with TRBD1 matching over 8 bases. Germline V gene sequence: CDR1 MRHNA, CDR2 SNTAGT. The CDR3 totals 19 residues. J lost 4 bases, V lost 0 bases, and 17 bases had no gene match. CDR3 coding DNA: TGTGCCAGCAGTGACTCCCTTATTCACTATCGGACAGGGTGGTACGAGCAGTACTTC. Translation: CASSDSLIHYRTGWYEQYF.

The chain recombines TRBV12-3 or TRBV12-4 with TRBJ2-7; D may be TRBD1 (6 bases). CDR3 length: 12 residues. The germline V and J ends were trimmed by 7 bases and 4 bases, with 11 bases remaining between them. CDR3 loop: CASNFRGYEQYF. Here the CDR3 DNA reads TGTGCCAGCAACTTCAGGGGATACGAGCAGTACTTC.

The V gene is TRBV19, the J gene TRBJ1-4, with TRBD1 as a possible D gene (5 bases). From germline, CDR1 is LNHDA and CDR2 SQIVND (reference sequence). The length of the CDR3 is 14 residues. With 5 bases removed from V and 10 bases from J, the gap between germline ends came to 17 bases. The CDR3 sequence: CASSSGRDRGKLFF. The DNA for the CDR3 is TGTGCCAGTAGTTCAGGGCGAGATAGGGGAAAACTGTTTTTT.

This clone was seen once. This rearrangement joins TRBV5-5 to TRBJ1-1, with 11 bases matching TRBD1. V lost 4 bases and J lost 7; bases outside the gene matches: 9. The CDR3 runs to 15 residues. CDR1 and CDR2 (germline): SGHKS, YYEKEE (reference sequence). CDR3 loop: CASSPAGGQGGEAFF. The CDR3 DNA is TGTGCCAGCAGCCCCGCCGGGGGACAGGGGGGTGAAGCTTTCTTT.

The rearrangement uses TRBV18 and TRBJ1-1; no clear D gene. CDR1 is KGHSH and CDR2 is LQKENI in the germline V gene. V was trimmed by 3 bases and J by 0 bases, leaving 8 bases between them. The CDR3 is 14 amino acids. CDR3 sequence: CASSPRHMNTEAFF. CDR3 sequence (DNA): TGTGCCAGCTCACCCAGGCATATGAACACTGAAGCTTTCTTT.

CDR3 nucleotide sequence: TGTGCCAGCAGCTTAGGAGCGGGGGGTCAGCCCCAGCATTTT. It specifies CASSLGAGGQPQHF. The chain carries TRBV7-6 and TRBJ1-5, with a weak D call TRBD1 (5 bases). This CDR3 comprises 14 residues. CDR1 and CDR2 (germline): SGHVS, FNYEAQ. V dropped 1 base and J dropped 6 bases, with 10 bases sitting between them.

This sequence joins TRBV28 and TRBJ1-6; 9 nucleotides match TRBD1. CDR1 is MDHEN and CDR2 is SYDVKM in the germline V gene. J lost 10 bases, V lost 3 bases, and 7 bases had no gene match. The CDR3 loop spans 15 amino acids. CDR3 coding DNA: TGTGCCAGCAGTTTTAGGAGACAGGGGGTGTCACCCCTCCACTTT. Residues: CASSFRRQGVSPLHF.

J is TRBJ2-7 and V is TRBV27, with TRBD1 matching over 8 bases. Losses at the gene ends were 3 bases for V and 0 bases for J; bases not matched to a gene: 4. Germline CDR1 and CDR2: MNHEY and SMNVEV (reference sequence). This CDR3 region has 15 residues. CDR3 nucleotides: TGTGCCAGCAGTTTTGACAGGGGAACCTCCTACGAGCAGTACTTC. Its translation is CASSFDRGTSYEQYF.